This is a list of T cell receptor beta chains from one sample in a study of PD-L1 blockade in urothelial cancer. Generated by immunoSEQ multiplex PCR, the TCRdb table keeps only in-frame clones and is missing some. The table shows tens of thousands of clones, with roughly 84% occurring only once. The source material was PBMCs, sampled around atezolizumab (anti-PD-L1) treatment. These receptors all come from a woman in her seventies with urothelial cancer. CDR3s include the opening cysteine and the closing phenylalanine or tryptophan. The D gene is left open where the match is weak. Not every row has a clone size; where given, it reads once, few, many or a size class.

once | TRBJ2-3 | TRBV18 | TRBD2 | TGTGCCAGCTCACCTCCCGGGACTAGCGGGGGGGCAGATACGCAGTATTTT | CASSPPGTSGGADTQYF
- | TRBJ2-2 | TRBV4-2 | - | TGTGCCAGCAGCCAAGTTAGGTGGCGGGAGAACACCGGGGAGCTGTTTTTT | CASSQVRWRENTGELFF
- | TRBJ2-7 | TRBV27 | - | TGTGCCAGCAGTTTAGGGCAGGCCGCCATTTACGAGCAGTACTTC | CASSLGQAAIYEQYF
- | TRBJ2-1 | TRBV9 | TRBD1 | TGTGCCAGCAGCGTGGACAGGGGGAACAATGAGCAGTTCTTC | CASSVDRGNNEQFF
- | TRBJ2-7 | TRBV5-1 | TRBD2 | TGCGCCAGCAGACTAGCGGGGGGCTACGAGCAGTACTTC | CASRLAGGYEQYF
- | TRBJ2-1 | TRBV11-2 | - | TGTGCCAGCAGCTTACAGGGGGGTTCCTACAATGAGCAGTTCTTC | CASSLQGGSYNEQFF
- | TRBJ2-7 | TRBV6-6 | TRBD2 | TGTGCCAGCAGTAAGGGACTAGCGGGAGTACGCGAGCAGTACTTC | CASSKGLAGVREQYF
few | TRBJ1-3 | TRBV30 | - | TGTGCCTTTACAGTCCTGTTCTCTGGAAACACCATATATTTT | CAFTVLFSGNTIYF
- | TRBJ2-2 | TRBV9 | - | TGTGCCAGCAGCGTCCTAGCGCCCGGGGAGCTGTTTTTT | CASSVLAPGELFF
- | TRBJ2-4 | TRBV4-2 | TRBD2 | TGTGCCAGCAGCCAAGATTATACTAGCGGGAAAAACATTCAGTACTTC | CASSQDYTSGKNIQYF
- | TRBJ1-4 | TRBV5-1 | TRBD1 | TGCGCCAGCAGCCAAGGGACAGGTGACCGCACTAATGAAAAACTGTTTTTT | CASSQGTGDRTNEKLFF
- | TRBJ1-1 | TRBV6-5 | - | TGTGCCAGCAGTTACCGTAGCAGGGTGGGAACTGAAGCTTTCTTT | CASSYRSRVGTEAFF
- | TRBJ2-3 | TRBV11-2 | TRBD1 | TGTGCCAGCAGCTTGGGAACAGGGGGTACAGATACGCAGTATTTT | CASSLGTGGTDTQYF
- | TRBJ1-2 | TRBV29-1 | - | TGCAGCGCCGTTTCTGGCAGGGCCGACTATGGCTACACCTTC | CSAVSGRADYGYTF
- | TRBJ2-5 | TRBV7-2 | TRBD2 | TGTGCCAGCAGCCCACAGGGAGGCGGGGGGTTTGAGACCCAGTACTTC | CASSPQGGGGFETQYF
- | TRBJ2-5 | TRBV14 | - | TGTGCCAGCAGCCTGGGACTCCAAGAGACCCAGTACTTC | CASSLGLQETQYF
- | TRBJ1-6 | TRBV19 | - | TGTGCCAGTAGTATCGGCCAGGGGTCTAATTCACCCCTCCACTTT | CASSIGQGSNSPLHF
few | TRBJ1-1 | TRBV4-1 | TRBD1 | TGCGCCAGCAGCCAAGCGAACCAGGGGGCCACTGAAGCTTTCTTT | CASSQANQGATEAFF
- | TRBJ1-1 | TRBV11-2 | TRBD1 | TGTGCCAGCAGCACGCAGGGGGACACTGAAGCTTTCTTT | CASSTQGDTEAFF
- | TRBJ1-5 | TRBV6-6 | TRBD1 | TGTGCCAGCAGTTCCAGGACAGGGGGCAATCAGCCCCAGCATTTT | CASSSRTGGNQPQHF
- | TRBJ1-1 | TRBV2 | - | TGTGCCAGCAGTGGAGGCCCACCCTCTGAAGCTTTCTTT | CASSGGPPSEAFF
- | TRBJ2-5 | TRBV6-5 | TRBD2 | TGTGCCAGCAGTCCCGGGACTAGCGGGCAAGAGACCCAGTACTTC | CASSPGTSGQETQYF
- | TRBJ1-5 | TRBV27 | TRBD1 | TGTGCCAGCAGTGGCGGACAGGGCGGAGGGCAGCCCCAGCATTTT | CASSGGQGGGQPQHF
- | TRBJ2-6 | TRBV5-1 | TRBD1 | TGCGCCAGCAGCTTACAGGGGGCGCAAGGGGCCAACGTCCTGACTTTC | CASSLQGAQGANVLTF
- | TRBJ2-1 | TRBV5-6 | - | TGTGCCAGCAGCTTGCCAGGGGAAACGAATGAGCAGTTCTTC | CASSLPGETNEQFF
- | TRBJ2-2 | TRBV7-9 | - | TGTGCCAGCACCCGGCAAGAGGGAGGAGGGAACACCGGGGAGCTGTTTTTT | CASTRQEGGGNTGELFF
- | TRBJ2-3 | TRBV5-1 | - | TGCGCCAGCAGCTCTCTCGGACCGATTCGGGGGAGCACAGATACGCAGTATTTT | CASSSLGPIRGSTDTQYF
- | TRBJ1-5 | TRBV19 | - | TGTGCCACCCGAGAGAGGTATAGCAATCAGCCCCAGCATTTT | CATRERYSNQPQHF
many | TRBJ1-5 | TRBV19 | TRBD1 | TGTGCCAGTAGTGAGGGACAGCTGGAGAATCAGCCCCAGCATTTT | CASSEGQLENQPQHF
- | TRBJ2-7 | TRBV7-2 | TRBD1 | TGTGCCAGCAGCTCCGGGACAGGGGCCTACGAGCAGTACTTC | CASSSGTGAYEQYF
- | TRBJ2-3 | TRBV5-5 | TRBD2 | TGTGCCAGCAGCTTGGGGGGGGCTAGCGGGAAACGTACAGATACGCAGTATTTT | CASSLGGASGKRTDTQYF
- | TRBJ2-3 | TRBV7-6 | - | TGTGCCAGCAGACCGACACCTTCTAGCACAGATACGCAGTATTTT | CASRPTPSSTDTQYF
- | TRBJ1-1 | TRBV10-3 | TRBD1 | TGTGCCATCAGTGAAACAGGGGGCATTACTGAAGCTTTCTTT | CAISETGGITEAFF
- | TRBJ1-5 | TRBV6-1 | TRBD1 | TGTGCCAGCAGTGAGATCGGAGGGGGCATCGGTCAGCCCCAGCATTTT | CASSEIGGGIGQPQHF
- | TRBJ2-5 | TRBV11-2 | TRBD2 | TGTGCCAGCAGCTTAGGGCGGGGACTAGCGGGGGAGCAAGAGACCCAGTACTTC | CASSLGRGLAGEQETQYF
- | TRBJ1-2 | TRBV4-3 | - | TGCGCCAGCAGCCCGGTCAACAGGGCTAACTATGGCTACACCTTC | CASSPVNRANYGYTF
- | TRBJ1-6 | TRBV5-4 | - | TGTGCCAGCAGCTTTGCAACATTCGGGAATTCACCCCTCCACTTT | CASSFATFGNSPLHF
- | TRBJ2-3 | TRBV9 | TRBD2 | TGTGCCAGCAGCGTAGGTGGAGCGGGGGGGGCAGATACGCAGTATTTT | CASSVGGAGGADTQYF
- | TRBJ2-5 | TRBV18 | - | TGTGCCAGCTCATCAAAAGAGACCCAGTACTTC | CASSSKETQYF
- | TRBJ2-3 | TRBV6-1 | - | TGTGCCAGCAGTCCGCAACTGCTTAGCACAGATACGCAGTATTTT | CASSPQLLSTDTQYF
- | TRBJ1-4 | TRBV27 | - | TGTGCCAGCAGTTTATTTGGGGGCTTGAGTGAAAAACTGTTTTTT | CASSLFGGLSEKLFF
- | TRBJ1-1 | TRBV10-1 | TRBD1 | TGCGCCAGCAACTGGGAGGACAGGGGGCTAACTGAAGCTTTCTTT | CASNWEDRGLTEAFF
- | TRBJ2-7 | TRBV6-5 | - | TGTGCCAGCAGCGCCTACGGGAACGAGCAGTACTTC | CASSAYGNEQYF
- | TRBJ1-2 | TRBV19 | - | TGTGCCAGTACCGGGCGCGGGGCTAACTATGGCTACACCTTC | CASTGRGANYGYTF
- | TRBJ2-5 | TRBV5-1 | - | TGCGCCAGCAGCGAAACACAGGGAATGCAGACCCAGTACTTC | CASSETQGMQTQYF
- | TRBJ2-7 | TRBV5-5 | TRBD1 | TGTGCCAGCAGCCCGACAGGGCCGTACGAGCAGTACTTC | CASSPTGPYEQYF
- | TRBJ2-2 | TRBV7-9 | - | TGTGCCAGCAGCCCTTACACCGGGGAGCTGTTTTTT | CASSPYTGELFF
- | TRBJ2-5 | TRBV6-1 | - | TGTGCCAGCAGTGACAGGGGATGGACCCAGTACTTC | CASSDRGWTQYF
- | TRBJ2-7 | TRBV5-1 | - | TGCGCCAGCAGCTTGGCCCAGGCAACCTACGAGCAGTACTTC | CASSLAQATYEQYF
- | TRBJ2-7 | TRBV7-9 | - | TGTGCCAGCAGCCCCGCCGGGGGAGAACCCTACGAGCAGTACTTC | CASSPAGGEPYEQYF